This TCR beta chain was recovered during a study of T cells in Graves' hyperthyroidism and ophthalmopathy. This CDR3 has 13 amino acids. Germline V gene sequence: CDR1 SEHNR, CDR2 FQNEAQ (reference sequence). The ends were cut back, 4 bases at V and 12 bases at J, with 16 bases in the middle. RNA transcripts provided the source from which TCR beta CDR3 regions were amplified. Carried out on the TCR CDR3, a first-round RT-PCR used the HTBI primer set. TCRdb passed the multiplex PCR reads through MiXCR, listing each CDR3 protein once. Of around 700,000 distinct CDR3 sequences in the sample, over 35% were seen once. This clonotype was recorded at least ten times.

The chain has TRBV7-9 and TRBJ1-5; no definite D call. The source is a middle-aged woman with Graves' hyperthyroidism. The material sequenced was blood. CDR3 bases: TGTGCCAGCAGCTCTTACTCGGACTCCGTCCAGCATTTT. It specifies CASSSYSDSVQHF.